The text below deals with one T cell receptor beta chain. This entry belongs to a study of blood T cell repertoires in COVID-19. Trimming took 4 bases from V and 2 from J, leaving 14 bases between them. Germline V CDR1 and CDR2: SGHVS, FQNEAQ. CDR3 length: 16 residues. Authors' data handling: Amplified reference gene primers provided the basis for estimating nucleated cell counts. TCRdb's copy holds only in-frame clones and misses some; the assay was immunoSEQ multiplex PCR. That table gives V, J and clone size, and the DNA gave D and trimming. The sample carries fewer than 200,000 clones, approximately 80% recorded once.

V is TRBV7-8 and J is TRBJ2-2; the D gene is possibly TRBD2 (6 bases). The sequence was obtained from a woman older than 75 with COVID-19, enrolled during active disease. Specimen: peripheral blood. CDR3 in amino acids: CASSSRGEVNTGELFF. The CDR3 nucleotides read TGTGCCAGCAGCTCCCGAGGGGAGGTTAACACCGGGGAGCTGTTTTTT.